These 14 T cell receptor beta chains were sequenced from one sample in a study of cytomegalovirus exposure and HLA in healthy donors. Both 60 Vbeta primers and 13 Jbeta primers went into the PCR. The protocol was immunoSEQ multiplex PCR, while the TCRdb copy is restricted to in-frame clones and leaves out a portion. Of roughly 150,000 clones in the sample, approximately 81% were seen once. Sequencing was done on a sample of PBMCs. The receptors were sampled from a woman aged 40-49 years in good health and CMV-seropositive.

In nucleotides, the CDR3 is TGTGCCAGCAACCTTGGGGACAGGGGGAACACTGAAGCTTTCTTT. Residues: CASNLGDRGNTEAFF. The chain combines TRBV5-4 with TRBJ1-1, with 10 bases aligning to TRBD1. There are 15 residues in the CDR3. Germline CDR1 is SGHNT and CDR2 is YYREEE (reference sequence). The trim removed 6 bases at V and 1 base at J, leaving 6 bases unmatched. Using reference TRBV5-4 and TRBJ1-1 for the parts outside the CDR3, the full variable domain is ETGVTQSPTHLIKTRGQQVTLRCSSQSGHNTVSWYQQALGQGPQFIFQYYREEENGRGNFPPRFSGLQFPNYSSELNVNALELDDSALYLCASNLGDRGNTEAFFGQGTRLTVV.

The chain uses TRBV5-1 and TRBJ2-1; 8 bases line up with TRBD2. In germline, CDR1 is SGHRS, CDR2 YFSETQ. The CDR3 is 15 amino acids. V was pared by 2 bases and J by 2 bases, with 3 bases of the junction left unmatched. CDR3 sequence: CASSFGSGTYNEQFF. The CDR3 nucleotides read TGCGCCAGCAGCTTTGGTAGCGGGACCTACAATGAGCAGTTCTTC.

This clone was observed a single time. The J gene is TRBJ2-2, the V gene TRBV7-2; 7 bases map to TRBD1. V lost 6 bases, J lost 5 bases, and 9 bases stayed unmatched. This CDR3 comprises 15 residues. From germline, CDR1 is SGHTA and CDR2 FQGNSA. The CDR3 DNA sequence: TGTGCCAGCAGTAGTACCGGGACAGCTACCGGGGAGCTGTTTTTT. It yields the protein CASSSTGTATGELFF.

The genes are TRBV29-1 and TRBJ1-4; the match to TRBD1 covers 11 bases. With 5 bases clipped from V and 7 bases from J, the junction kept 12 bases outside the gene matches. This CDR3 is built from 16 residues. Per the germline V gene, CDR1 is SQVTM and CDR2 is ANQGSEA. In nucleotides, the CDR3 is TGCAGCGTTAACACGCAACGGACAGGGGGCCGTGAAAAACTGTTTTTT. Protein sequence: CSVNTQRTGGREKLFF.

This sequence joins TRBV27 and TRBJ1-1; D may be TRBD1 (6 bases). The germline gives CDR1 MNHEY, CDR2 SMNVEV (reference sequence). The V end lost 2 bases, the J end lost 4 bases, and 8 bases lay between the germline ends. CDR3 size: 13 residues. The CDR3 loop reads CASSLQGPTEAFF. Written as DNA, the CDR3 is TGTGCCAGCAGTTTACAGGGGCCCACTGAAGCTTTCTTT.

This clone has more than one count but fewer than ten. V is TRBV13 and J is TRBJ1-6; 10 bases fit TRBD1. The V gene end was trimmed by 4 bases and the J gene end by 10 bases; junction bases not matched to a gene: 4. The CDR3 sequence is 14 residues long. Germline-derived CDR1 and CDR2 are PRHDT and FYEKMQ (reference sequence). CDR3 protein: CASSSGTGASPLHF. CDR3 coding DNA: TGTGCCAGCAGCTCCGGGACAGGGGCCTCACCCCTCCACTTT.

This chain joins TRBV5-1 and TRBJ1-1; 9 bases are a match to TRBD1. Looked up from germline, CDR1 is SGHRS and CDR2 is YFSETQ. V trimming: 4 bases; J trimming: 11 bases; junction bases outside the gene matches: 9. The CDR3 has 13 amino acids. The CDR3 DNA reads as TGCGCCAGCAGCCCGTCCCGGGACAGGGACGCTTTCTTT. It is translated as CASSPSRDRDAFF.

The chain employs TRBV7-2 and TRBJ1-1; 10 bases are a match to TRBD1. The length of the CDR3 is 14 residues. CDR1 is SGHTA and CDR2 is FQGNSA in the germline V gene. V gave up 4 bases and J gave up 4 bases; unmatched junction bases: 3. DNA of the CDR3: TGTGCCAGCAGCTACCGGGACAGGGGCACTGAAGCTTTCTTT. Its protein is CASSYRDRGTEAFF.

The rearrangement joins TRBV28 to TRBJ2-5; 9 bases are shared with TRBD2. The CDR3 extends over 18 amino acids. Germline lookup yields CDR1 MDHEN and CDR2 SYDVKM. J lost 3 bases, V lost 1 base, and 12 bases had no gene match. The CDR3 is CASSLLDVSRGGKETQYF. Here the CDR3 DNA reads TGTGCCAGCAGTTTATTGGATGTCTCGCGGGGGGGAAAAGAGACCCAGTACTTC.

V usage is TRBV6-6 and J usage is TRBJ2-6; D not resolved. V gave up 5 bases and J gave up 0 bases, with 11 bases separating them. The CDR3 is 16 amino acids. Germline V gene sequence: CDR1 MNHNY, CDR2 SVGAGI (reference sequence). The CDR3 here is CASSPNMASGANVLTF. CDR3 coding DNA: TGTGCCAGCAGTCCCAATATGGCCTCTGGGGCCAACGTCCTGACTTTC.

The chain employs TRBV28 and TRBJ1-3; D call uncertain. Trimming shortened V by 6 bases and J by 7 bases, and 7 bases separated the two germline ends. There are 11 residues in the CDR3. The germline V gene has CDR1 MDHEN and CDR2 SYDVKM. Written as DNA, the CDR3 is TGTGCCAGCAGCCTACCGAACACCATATATTTT. Amino acids: CASSLPNTIYF. Full variable domain (rest looked up from reference TRBV28 and TRBJ1-3): DVKVTQSSRYLVKRTGEKVFLECVQDMDHENMFWYRQDPGLGLRLIYFSYDVKMKEKGDIPEGYSVSREKKERFSLILESASTNQTSMYLCASSLPNTIYFGEGSWLTVV.

V gene TRBV29-1 combines with J gene TRBJ2-5; 10 nucleotides line up with TRBD1. The DNA end favors TRBJ2-7, so the J call may be wrong. Per the germline V gene, CDR1 is SQVTM and CDR2 is ANQGSEA. The length of the CDR3 is 12 residues. The CDR3 nucleotides are TGCAGCGTTAAGACAGGGGGCCCCGAGCAGTACTTC. It codes for CSVKTGGPEQYF.

The CDR3: CASSPTVGLQNEQFF. The CDR3 region has the DNA TGTGCCAGCTCGCCGACAGTGGGGCTACAGAATGAGCAGTTCTTC. The chain is built from TRBV18 and TRBJ2-1; D might be TRBD1 (5 bases). Trimming removed 6 bases at V and 7 bases at J, with 19 bases between. The germline gives CDR1 KGHSH, CDR2 LQKENI. This CDR3 has 15 amino acids.

The chain uses TRBV28 and TRBJ2-1; D is unresolved. Germline V CDR1 and CDR2: MDHEN, SYDVKM. The ends were cut back, 3 bases at V and 0 bases at J, with 9 bases in the middle. The CDR3 sequence is 15 residues long. CDR3 DNA sequence: TGTGCCAGCAGTTTTATCCCTAGCTCCTACAATGAGCAGTTCTTC. It specifies CASSFIPSSYNEQFF.